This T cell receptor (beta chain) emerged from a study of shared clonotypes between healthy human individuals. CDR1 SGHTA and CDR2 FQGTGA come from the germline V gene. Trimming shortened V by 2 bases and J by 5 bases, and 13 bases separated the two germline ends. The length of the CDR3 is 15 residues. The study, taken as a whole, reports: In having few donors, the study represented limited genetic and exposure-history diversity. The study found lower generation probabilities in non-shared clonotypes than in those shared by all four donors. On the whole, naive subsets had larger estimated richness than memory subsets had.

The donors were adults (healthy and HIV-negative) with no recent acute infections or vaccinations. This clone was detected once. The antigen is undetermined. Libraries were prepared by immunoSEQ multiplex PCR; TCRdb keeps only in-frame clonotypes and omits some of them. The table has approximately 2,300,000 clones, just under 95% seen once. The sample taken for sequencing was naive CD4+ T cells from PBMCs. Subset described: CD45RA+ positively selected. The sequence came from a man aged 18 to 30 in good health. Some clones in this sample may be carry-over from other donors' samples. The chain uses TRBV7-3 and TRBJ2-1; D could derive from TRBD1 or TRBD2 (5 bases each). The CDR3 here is CASSLPGLAHNEQFF. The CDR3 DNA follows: TGTGCCAGCAGCTTACCGGGGCTAGCCCACAATGAGCAGTTCTTC. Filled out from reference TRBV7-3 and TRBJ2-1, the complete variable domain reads GAGVSQTPSNKVTEKGKYVELRCDPISGHTALYWYRQSLGQGPEFLIYFQGTGAADDSGLPNDRFFAVRPEGSVSTLKIQRTERGDSAVYLCASSLPGLAHNEQFFGPGTRLTVL.